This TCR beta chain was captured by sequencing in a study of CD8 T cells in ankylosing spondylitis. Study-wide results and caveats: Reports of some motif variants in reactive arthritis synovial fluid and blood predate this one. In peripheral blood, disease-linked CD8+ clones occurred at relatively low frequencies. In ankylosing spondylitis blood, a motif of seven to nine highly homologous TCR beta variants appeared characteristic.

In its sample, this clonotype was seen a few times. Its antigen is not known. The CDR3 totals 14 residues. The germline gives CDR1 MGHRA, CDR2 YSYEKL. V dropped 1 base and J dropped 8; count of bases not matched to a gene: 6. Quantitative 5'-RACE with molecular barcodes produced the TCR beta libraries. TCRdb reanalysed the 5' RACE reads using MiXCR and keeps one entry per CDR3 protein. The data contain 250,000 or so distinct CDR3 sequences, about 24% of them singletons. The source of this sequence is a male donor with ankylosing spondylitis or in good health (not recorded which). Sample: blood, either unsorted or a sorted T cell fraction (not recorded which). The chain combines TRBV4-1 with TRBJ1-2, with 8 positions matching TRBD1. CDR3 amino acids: CASSQGTGTRGYTF. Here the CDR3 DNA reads TGCGCCAGCAGCCAAGGGACAGGGACGAGGGGCTACACCTTC.